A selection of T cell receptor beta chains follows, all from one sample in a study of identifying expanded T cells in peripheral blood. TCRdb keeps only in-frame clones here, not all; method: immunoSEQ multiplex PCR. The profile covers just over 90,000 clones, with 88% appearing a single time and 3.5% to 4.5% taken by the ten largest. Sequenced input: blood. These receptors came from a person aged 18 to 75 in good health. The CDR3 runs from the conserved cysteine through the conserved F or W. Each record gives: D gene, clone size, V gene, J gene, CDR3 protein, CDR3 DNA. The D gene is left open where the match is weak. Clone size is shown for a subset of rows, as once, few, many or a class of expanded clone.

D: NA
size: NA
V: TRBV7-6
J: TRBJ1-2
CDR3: CASSRGEGRYTF
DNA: TGTGCCAGCAGCCGGGGGGAGGGCCGCTACACCTTC

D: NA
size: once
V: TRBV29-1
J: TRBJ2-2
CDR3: CSARPNTGELFF
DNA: TGCAGCGCCAGGCCGAACACCGGGGAGCTGTTTTTT

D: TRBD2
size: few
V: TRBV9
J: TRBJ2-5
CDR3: CASSVGLAGEETQYF
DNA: TGTGCCAGCAGCGTTGGGCTAGCGGGGGAGGAGACCCAGTACTTC

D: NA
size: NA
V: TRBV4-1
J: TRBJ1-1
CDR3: CASSQAQLSMNTEAFF
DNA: TGCGCCAGCAGCCAAGCCCAGCTCTCCATGAACACTGAAGCTTTCTTT

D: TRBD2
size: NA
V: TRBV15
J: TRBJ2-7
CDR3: CATSRDGLARTAYF
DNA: TGTGCCACCAGCAGGGACGGACTAGCCCGGACGGCGTACTTC

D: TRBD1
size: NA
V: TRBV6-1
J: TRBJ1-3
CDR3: CASSRTGTDGNTIYF
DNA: TGTGCCAGCAGTAGGACAGGGACCGACGGAAACACCATATATTTT

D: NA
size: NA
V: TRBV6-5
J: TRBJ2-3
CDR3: CASSTGLQHTDTQYF
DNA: TGTGCCAGCAGTACCGGACTGCAGCACACAGATACGCAGTATTTT

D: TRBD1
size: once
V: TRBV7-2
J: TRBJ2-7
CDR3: CASSLLRQGKYEQYF
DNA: TGTGCCAGCAGCTTACTGAGACAGGGGAAATACGAGCAGTACTTC

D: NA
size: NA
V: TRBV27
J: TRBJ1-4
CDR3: CASSLFPGGSNEKLFF
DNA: TGTGCCAGCAGTTTATTTCCGGGGGGTTCTAATGAAAAACTGTTTTTT

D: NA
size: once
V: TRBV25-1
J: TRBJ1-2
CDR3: CASSDTGRGGNYGYTF
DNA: TGTGCCAGCAGTGACACAGGGCGAGGGGGTAACTATGGCTACACCTTC

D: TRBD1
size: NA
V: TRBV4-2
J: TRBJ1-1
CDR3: CASSQGTGTNTEAFF
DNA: TGTGCCAGCAGCCAGGGGACAGGGACGAACACTGAAGCTTTCTTT

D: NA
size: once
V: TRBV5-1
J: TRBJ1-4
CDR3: CASSLGPSERNEKLFF
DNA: TGCGCCAGCAGCTTAGGGCCGTCGGAGAGGAATGAAAAACTGTTTTTT

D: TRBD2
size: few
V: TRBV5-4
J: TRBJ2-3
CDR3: CASSREGLAGVVITDTQYF
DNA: TGTGCCAGCAGCCGTGAGGGACTAGCGGGAGTAGTTATTACAGATACGCAGTATTTT

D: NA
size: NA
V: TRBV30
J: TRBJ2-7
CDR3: CAWREFYEQYF
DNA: TGTGCCTGGAGAGAGTTCTACGAGCAGTACTTC

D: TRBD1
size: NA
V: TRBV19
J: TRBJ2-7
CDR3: CASSMSGQGPYEQYF
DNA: TGTGCCAGTAGTATGTCCGGACAGGGCCCCTACGAGCAGTACTTC

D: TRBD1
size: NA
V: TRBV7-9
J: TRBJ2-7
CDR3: CASSPTEGTGGAGFYEQYF
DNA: TGTGCCAGCAGTCCCACCGAGGGGACAGGGGGCGCGGGATTCTACGAGCAGTACTTC

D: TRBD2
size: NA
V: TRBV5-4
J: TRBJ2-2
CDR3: CASSLAVAGDTGELFF
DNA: TGTGCCAGCAGCTTGGCGGTAGCGGGGGACACCGGGGAGCTGTTTTTT

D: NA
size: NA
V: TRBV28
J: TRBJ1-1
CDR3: CASRGPNRNTEAFF
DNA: TGTGCCAGCAGGGGTCCTAACAGGAACACTGAAGCTTTCTTT

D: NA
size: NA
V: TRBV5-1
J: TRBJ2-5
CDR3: CASSSGHQETQYF
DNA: TGCGCCAGCAGCTCGGGACACCAAGAGACCCAGTACTTC

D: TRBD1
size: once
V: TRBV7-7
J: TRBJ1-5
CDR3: CASSLDRDRGLYQPQHF
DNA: TGTGCCAGCAGCTTAGACCGGGACAGGGGGCTGTATCAGCCCCAGCATTTT

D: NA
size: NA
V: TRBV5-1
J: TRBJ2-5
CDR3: CASSLTGPGETQYF
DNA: TGCGCCAGCAGCTTGACCGGCCCTGGGGAGACCCAGTACTTC

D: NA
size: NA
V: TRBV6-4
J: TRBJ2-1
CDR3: CASSARGNNEQFF
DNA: TGTGCCAGCAGTGCCCGCGGAAACAATGAGCAGTTCTTC

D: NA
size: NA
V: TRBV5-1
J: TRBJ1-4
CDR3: CASSLGREEKLFF
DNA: TGCGCCAGCAGCTTGGGCAGGGAGGAAAAACTGTTTTTT

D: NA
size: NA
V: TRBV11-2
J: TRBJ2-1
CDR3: CASSLVNVGDEQFF
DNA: TGTGCCAGCAGCTTAGTCAACGTCGGCGATGAGCAGTTCTTC

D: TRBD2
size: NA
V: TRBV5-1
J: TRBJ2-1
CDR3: CASSWSGGNEQFF
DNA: TGCGCCAGCAGCTGGTCGGGGGGCAATGAGCAGTTCTTC

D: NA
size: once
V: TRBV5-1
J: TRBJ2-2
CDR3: CATKGTLNTGELFF
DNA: TGCGCCACCAAGGGGACTCTGAACACCGGGGAGCTGTTTTTT

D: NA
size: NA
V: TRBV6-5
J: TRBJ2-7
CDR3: CASRGSGIYEQYF
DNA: TGTGCGAGCAGGGGTTCAGGGATCTACGAGCAGTACTTC

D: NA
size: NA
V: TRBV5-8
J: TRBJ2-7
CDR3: CASNTGATYEQYF
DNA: TGTGCCAGCAATACCGGGGCTACCTACGAGCAGTACTTC

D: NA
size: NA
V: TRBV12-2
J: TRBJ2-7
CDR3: CASRPRKRTSGTYEQYF
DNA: TGTGCAAGTCGCCCAAGAAAAAGGACTAGCGGAACCTACGAGCAGTACTTC

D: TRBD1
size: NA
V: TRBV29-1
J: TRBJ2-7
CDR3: CSVDRGQGYEQYF
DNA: TGCAGCGTTGATAGGGGACAGGGCTACGAGCAGTACTTC

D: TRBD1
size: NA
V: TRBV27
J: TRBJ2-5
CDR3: CANSSPGQGYTTQYF
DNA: TGTGCCAACAGTTCCCCCGGACAGGGATACACGACCCAGTACTTC

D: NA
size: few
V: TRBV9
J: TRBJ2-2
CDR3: CASSVRPENTGELFF
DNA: TGTGCCAGCAGCGTTAGACCGGAGAACACCGGGGAGCTGTTTTTT

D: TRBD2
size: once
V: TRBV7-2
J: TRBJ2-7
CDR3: CASSFSGREEQYF
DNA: TGTGCCAGCAGCTTTAGCGGGAGGGAAGAGCAGTACTTC

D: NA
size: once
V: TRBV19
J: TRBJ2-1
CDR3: CASSPSGLPNNEQFF
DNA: TGTGCCAGTAGTCCATCCGGACTACCTAACAATGAGCAGTTCTTC

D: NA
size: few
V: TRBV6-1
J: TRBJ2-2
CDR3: CASSEVQNTGELFF
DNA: TGTGCCAGCAGTGAAGTACAGAACACCGGGGAGCTGTTTTTT

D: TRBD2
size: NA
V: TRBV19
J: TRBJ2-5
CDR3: CASSRTVPRTSGTRVETQYF
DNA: TGTGCCAGTAGTAGGACAGTCCCGAGGACTAGCGGGACCCGTGTTGAGACCCAGTACTTC

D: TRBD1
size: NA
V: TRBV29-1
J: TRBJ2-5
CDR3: CSVGLQGAFQETQYF
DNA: TGCAGCGTTGGCCTACAGGGGGCTTTCCAAGAGACCCAGTACTTC

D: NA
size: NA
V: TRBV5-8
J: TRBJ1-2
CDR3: CASSLATANYGYTF
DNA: TGTGCCAGCAGCTTAGCAACAGCCAACTATGGCTACACCTTC

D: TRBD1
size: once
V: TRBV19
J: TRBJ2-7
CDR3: CASRPGQGASWEQYF
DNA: TGTGCCAGTAGACCAGGACAGGGTGCATCTTGGGAGCAGTACTTC

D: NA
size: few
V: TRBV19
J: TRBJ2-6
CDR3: CASTALIGDGANVLTF
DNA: TGTGCCAGTACCGCCCTTATAGGGGACGGGGCCAACGTCCTGACTTTC